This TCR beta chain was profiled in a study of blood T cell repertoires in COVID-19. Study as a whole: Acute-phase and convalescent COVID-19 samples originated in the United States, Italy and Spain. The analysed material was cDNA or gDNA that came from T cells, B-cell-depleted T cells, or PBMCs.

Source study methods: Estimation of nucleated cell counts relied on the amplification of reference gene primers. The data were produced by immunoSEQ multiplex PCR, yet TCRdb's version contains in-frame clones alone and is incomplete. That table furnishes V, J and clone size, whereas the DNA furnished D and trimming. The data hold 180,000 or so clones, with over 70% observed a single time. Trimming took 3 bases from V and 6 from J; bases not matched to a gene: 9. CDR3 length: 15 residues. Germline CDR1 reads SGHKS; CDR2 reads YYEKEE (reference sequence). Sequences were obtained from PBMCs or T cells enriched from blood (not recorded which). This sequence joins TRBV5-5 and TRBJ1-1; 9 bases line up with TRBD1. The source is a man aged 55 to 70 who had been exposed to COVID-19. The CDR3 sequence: CASSWGDRESSEAFF. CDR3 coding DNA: TGTGCCAGCAGCTGGGGGGACAGGGAGTCCTCTGAAGCTTTCTTT.